The clone carrying this TCR beta chain was detected many times. CDR3 length equals 14 residues. V gave up 3 bases and J gave up 0 bases; unmatched junction bases: 0. Looked up from germline, CDR1 is DFQATT and CDR2 is SNEGSKA (reference sequence). These data come from a study of T-cell memory formation after mild COVID-19. The overall study: TCR clusters were mostly confined to one donor each.

MiXCR, applied by TCRdb to the 5' RACE reads, yields one record per CDR3 protein. Counted here are roughly 600,000 distinct CDR3 sequences, under 20% occurring once; the ten biggest clones make up more than 10%. The chain recombines TRBV20-1 with TRBJ2-1; 9 bases are shared with TRBD2. The TCR originated in an adult woman who had mild COVID-19 (a few samples of this study predate the infection). Cell type and time point are not known. The source material was PBMCs or a T cell subset sorted from them (not recorded which). The CDR3: CSASSGSSYNEQFF. DNA for the CDR3: TGCAGTGCTAGTAGCGGGAGCTCCTACAATGAGCAGTTCTTC.